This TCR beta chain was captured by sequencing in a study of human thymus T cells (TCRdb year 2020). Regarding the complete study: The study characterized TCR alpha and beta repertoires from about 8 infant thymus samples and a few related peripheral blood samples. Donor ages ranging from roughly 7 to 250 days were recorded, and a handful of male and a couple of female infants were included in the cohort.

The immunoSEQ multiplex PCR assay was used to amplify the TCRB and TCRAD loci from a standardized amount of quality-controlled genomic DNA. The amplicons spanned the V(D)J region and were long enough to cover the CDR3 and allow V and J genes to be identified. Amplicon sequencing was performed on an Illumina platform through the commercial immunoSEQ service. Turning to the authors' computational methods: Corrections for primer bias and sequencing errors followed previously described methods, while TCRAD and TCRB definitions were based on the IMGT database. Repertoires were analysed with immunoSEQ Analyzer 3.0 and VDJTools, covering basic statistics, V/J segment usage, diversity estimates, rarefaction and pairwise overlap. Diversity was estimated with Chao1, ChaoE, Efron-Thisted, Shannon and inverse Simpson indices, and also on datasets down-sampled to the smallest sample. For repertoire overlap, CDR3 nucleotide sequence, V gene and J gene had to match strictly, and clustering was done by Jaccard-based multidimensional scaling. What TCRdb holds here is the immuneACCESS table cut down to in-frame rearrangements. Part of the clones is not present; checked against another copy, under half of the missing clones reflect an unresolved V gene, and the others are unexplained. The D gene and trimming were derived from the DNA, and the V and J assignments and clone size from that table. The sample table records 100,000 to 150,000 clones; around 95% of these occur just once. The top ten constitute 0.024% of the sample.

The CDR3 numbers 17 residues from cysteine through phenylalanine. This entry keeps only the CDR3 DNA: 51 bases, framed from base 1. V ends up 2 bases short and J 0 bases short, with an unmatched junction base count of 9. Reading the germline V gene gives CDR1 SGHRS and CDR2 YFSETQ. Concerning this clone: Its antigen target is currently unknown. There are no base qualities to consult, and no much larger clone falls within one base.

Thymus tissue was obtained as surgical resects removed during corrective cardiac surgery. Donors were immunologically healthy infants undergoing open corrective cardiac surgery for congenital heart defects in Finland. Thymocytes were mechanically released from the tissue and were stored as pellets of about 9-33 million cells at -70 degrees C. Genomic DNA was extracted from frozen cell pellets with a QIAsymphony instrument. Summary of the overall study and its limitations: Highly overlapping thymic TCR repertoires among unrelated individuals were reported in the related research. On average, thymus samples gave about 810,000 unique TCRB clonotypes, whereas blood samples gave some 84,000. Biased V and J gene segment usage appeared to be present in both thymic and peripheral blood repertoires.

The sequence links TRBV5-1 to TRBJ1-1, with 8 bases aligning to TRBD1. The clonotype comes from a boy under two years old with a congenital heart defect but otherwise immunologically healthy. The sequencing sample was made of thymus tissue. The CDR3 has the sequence CASSFSRTGLMNTEAFF. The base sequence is TGCGCCAGCAGCTTCTCTCGGACAGGGCTTATGAACACTGAAGCTTTCTTT.